The 16 T cell receptor beta chains below all came from one sample that was sequenced in a study of T cells in women clearing cervical HPV infection. Assay: immunoSEQ multiplex PCR; the TCRdb copy retains only in-frame clones and omits some. This sample contains tens of thousands of clones. Sequencing was done on a sample of blood buffy coat. Every receptor here comes from a woman aged 18-69 years with a cervical HPV16 infection that either progressed to CIN3+ or cleared (not recorded which).

Partial CDR3 DNA: TGTGCCAGCAGCCATGGAGGGGGCCTCAATGAG. Translated: CASSHGGGLNE. From start to end, the CDR3 is CASSHGGGLNEQFF. This chain connects TRBV13 to TRBJ2-1, with D possibly being TRBD1 (7 bases). Sequencing ends 3 residues short of the CDR3 end; the germline J gene provides the rest. The germline V gene encodes CDR1 PRHDT and CDR2 FYEKMQ (reference sequence). The length of the CDR3 is 14 residues. The V gene lost 5 bases and the J gene lost 6 bases, with 14 bases spanning the gap.

For this clone: The read falls 3 residues short of the CDR3 end, and the missing part is taken from the germline J gene. The chain has TRBV12-3 or TRBV12-4 and TRBJ2-7; 11 bases line up with TRBD2. The CDR3 extends over 13 amino acids. V shed 6 bases, J shed 4 bases, and the junction held 2 bases outside the gene matches. The CDR3 loop is CASRTSGTYEQYF. The sequenced CDR3 bases are TGTGCCAGCAGGACTAGCGGGACATACGAG.

Comment on this clone: The read terminates 3 residues ahead of where the CDR3 ends, so the germline J gene completes it. The gene calls are TRBV5-1 and TRBJ2-7, with 9 bases aligning to TRBD1. V dropped 9 bases and J dropped 0; count of bases not matched to a gene: 7. This CDR3 is built from 14 residues. CDR1 is SGHRS and CDR2 is YFSETQ in the germline V gene. CDR3 residues: CATSTGQGSYEQYF. The CDR3 DNA, read in part, is TGCGCCACCTCAACGGGACAGGGCTCCTACGAG.

Remarks on this clone: The sequence runs out 3 residues before the end of the CDR3; the remainder is reconstructed from the germline J gene. This chain links TRBV18 with TRBJ2-2; 7 positions agree with TRBD1. The CDR3 is 14 amino acids. The germline V gene has CDR1 KGHSH and CDR2 LQKENI. The CDR3 loop is CASSKQGTDEKLFF. The sequenced part of the CDR3 DNA is TGTGCCAGCTCAAAACAGGGGACGGATGAAAAG.

As regards this clone: The sequenced fragment ends 3 residues before the CDR3 boundary, so the rest is inferred from the germline J gene. This chain connects TRBV19 to TRBJ1-1; 10 bases map to TRBD1. This CDR3 is built from 16 residues. Germline V gene data show CDR1 as LNHDA and CDR2 as SQIVND (reference sequence). V shed 3 bases, J shed 1 base, and the junction held 5 bases outside the gene matches. CDR3 amino acids: CASSMPWTGGNTEAFF. CDR3 DNA (partial): TGTGCCAGTAGTATGCCGTGGACAGGGGGGAACACTGAA.

Regarding this clone: The read comes to an end 3 residues before the CDR3 does, leaving the germline J gene to fill in the end. The chain is built from TRBV10-3 and TRBJ1-3, with 7 positions matching TRBD1. The CDR3 spans 15 residues. The germline V gene has CDR1 ENHRY and CDR2 SYGVKD. The J segment lost 1 base and the V segment lost 4 bases, leaving 4 bases of the junction unmatched. The CDR3 loop reads CAISGQGSSGNTIYF. The sequenced CDR3 bases are TGTGCCATCAGTGGACAGGGCTCTTCTGGAAACACC.

Concerning this clone itself: Coverage ceases 3 residues before the CDR3 finishes, and the germline J gene fills in the end. J is TRBJ1-2 and V is TRBV2; unclear D gene. V shed 4 bases and J shed 7 bases, with 13 bases lying between them. The CDR3 has 13 amino acids. Germline V gene lookup returns CDR1 SNHLY and CDR2 FYNNEI. This chain's CDR3 is CASSGQTLGGYTF. Incomplete CDR3 DNA: TGTGCCAGCAGTGGACAAACCCTCGGTGGC.

Regarding this clone: Sequencing ends 3 residues short of the CDR3 end; the germline J gene provides the rest. This rearrangement joins TRBV5-1 to TRBJ1-2; TRBD1 is a possible D gene (6 bases). This CDR3 is built from 14 residues. CDR1 SGHRS and CDR2 YFSETQ come from the germline V gene. V dropped 3 bases and J dropped 4 bases, with 13 bases sitting between them. The CDR3 protein is CASSYAGTSYGYTF. The sequenced CDR3 bases are TGCGCCAGCAGCTATGCCGGGACAAGCTATGGC.

Turning to this clone: The sequence runs out 3 residues before the end of the CDR3; the remainder is reconstructed from the germline J gene. This rearrangement joins TRBV2 to TRBJ2-3, with TRBD2 as a possible D gene (6 bases). Germline V gene lookup returns CDR1 SNHLY and CDR2 FYNNEI. CDR3 length: 14 residues. The DNA read from the CDR3 is TGTGCCAGCAGTGAGACCCCCGGGGGAGAGACG. As protein: CASSETPGGET. The full CDR3 protein reads CASSETPGGETQYF. Full variable domain (outside the CDR3, taken from reference TRBV2 and TRBJ2-3): EPEVTQTPSHQVTQMGQEVILRCVPISNHLYFYWYRQILGQKVEFLVSFYNNEISEKSEIFDDQFSVERPDGSNFTLKIRSTKLEDSAMYFCASSETPGGETQYFGPGTRLTVL.

As concerns this clone: Read sequence stops 3 residues before the CDR3 end, and the germline J gene provides the missing end. V gene TRBV10-2 combines with J gene TRBJ2-1, with TRBD1 identical over 10 bases. Germline CDR1 reads WSHSY; CDR2 reads SAAADI. Losses at the gene ends were 6 bases for V and 6 bases for J; bases not matched to a gene: 2. This CDR3 has 13 residues. The CDR3 here is CASRRTGGNEQFF. The CDR3 DNA, read in part, is TGCGCCAGCAGGAGGACAGGGGGCAATGAG.

Concerning this clone: The read finishes 3 residues shy of the CDR3 end, and the germline J gene is used to complete it. The J gene is TRBJ2-1, the V gene TRBV29-1; the match to TRBD2 covers 11 bases. V gave up 1 base and J gave up 0 bases; unmatched junction bases: 17. The CDR3 is made up of 21 amino acids. In germline, CDR1 is SQVTM, CDR2 ANQGSEA. The sequenced CDR3 bases are TGCAGCGTTGAAGGGCTAGCGGGAGGCCCTAGGGGGAAGAGCTCCTACAATGAG. Residues: CSVEGLAGGPRGKSSYNE. The full CDR3 protein reads CSVEGLAGGPRGKSSYNEQFF.

For this clone: The read ends 3 residues before the CDR3 terminus; that terminus is restored from the germline J gene. The chain recombines TRBV2 with TRBJ1-1; unclear D gene. In germline, CDR1 is SNHLY, CDR2 FYNNEI. This CDR3 region has 11 residues. CDR3 DNA (partial): TGTGCCACCGGAAGCCGGGTAGAA. This sequence encodes CATGSRVE. The whole CDR3 reads CATGSRVEAFF.

A remark on this clone: The CDR3 is cut off 3 residues early in the read; its end comes from the germline J gene. The genes are TRBV5-1 and TRBJ2-7; D may be TRBD2 (6 bases). Germline CDR1 reads SGHRS; CDR2 reads YFSETQ. V was clipped by 5 bases and J by 0 bases, with 12 bases between them. This CDR3 has 14 amino acids. The sequenced part of the CDR3 DNA is TGCGCCAGCAGTGGCGCGGGAACCTCCTACGAG. Translation gives CASSGAGTSYE. The entire CDR3 protein is CASSGAGTSYEQYF.

Notes on this clone: Read sequence stops 3 residues before the CDR3 end, and the germline J gene provides the missing end. This chain uses TRBV7-6 with TRBJ2-7; perhaps TRBD1 as D (6 bases). The CDR3 loop spans 16 amino acids. Germline loops: CDR1 SGHVS, CDR2 FNYEAQ. The ends were cut back, 1 base at V and 0 bases at J, with 13 bases in the middle. This CDR3 is CASSLGQDAISYEQYF. Partial CDR3 DNA: TGTGCCAGCAGCTTAGGACAGGACGCGATCTCCTACGAG.

Regarding this clone: The sequenced fragment ends 3 residues before the CDR3 boundary, so the rest is inferred from the germline J gene. The V and J genes are TRBV30 and TRBJ1-2, with unresolved D. This CDR3 is built from 12 residues. The germline V gene encodes CDR1 GTSNPN and CDR2 SVGIG (reference sequence). The V and J ends lost 4 bases and 7 bases respectively, with 13 bases between them. CDR3 amino acids: CAWTPVSGGYTF. CDR3 bases read: TGTGCCTGGACCCCGGTCTCAGGTGGC.

As for this clone: The read ends 3 residues before the CDR3 terminus; that terminus is restored from the germline J gene. The chain has TRBV20-1 and TRBJ2-7; D ambiguous. Trimming took off 4 bases at V and 6 bases at J, with 10 bases between the two ends. The CDR3 runs 11 residues. Germline V gene data show CDR1 as DFQATT and CDR2 as SNEGSKA (reference sequence). The CDR3: CSATYKIEQYF. The CDR3 bases that were read are TGCAGTGCTACCTATAAAATCGAG.